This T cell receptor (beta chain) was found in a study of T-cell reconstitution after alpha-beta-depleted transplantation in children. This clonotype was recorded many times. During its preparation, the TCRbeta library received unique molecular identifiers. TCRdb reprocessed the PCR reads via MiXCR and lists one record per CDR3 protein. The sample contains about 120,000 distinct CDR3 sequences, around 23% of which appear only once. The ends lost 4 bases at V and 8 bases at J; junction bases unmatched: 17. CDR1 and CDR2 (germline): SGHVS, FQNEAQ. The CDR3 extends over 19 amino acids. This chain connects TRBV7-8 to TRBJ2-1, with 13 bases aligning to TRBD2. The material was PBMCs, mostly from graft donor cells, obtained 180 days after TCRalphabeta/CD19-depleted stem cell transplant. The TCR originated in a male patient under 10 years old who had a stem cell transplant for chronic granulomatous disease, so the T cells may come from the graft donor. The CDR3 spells CASSSIWGTSGENVHEQFF. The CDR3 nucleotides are TGTGCCAGCAGCTCCATATGGGGGACTAGCGGGGAGAACGTCCATGAGCAGTTCTTC.